The subject of this entry is one TCR beta chain. This sample stems from a study of blood T cell repertoires in COVID-19. The CDR3 sequence is 13 residues long. V lost 6 bases and J lost 6, with 12 bases in between. Germline CDR1 and CDR2: SGHRS and YFSETQ. The data were produced by immunoSEQ multiplex PCR, yet TCRdb's version contains in-frame clones alone and is incomplete. The sample has 200,000 to 250,000 clones; approximately 80% are singletons. What was sequenced was peripheral blood. The chain couples TRBV5-1 to TRBJ2-2, with D possibly TRBD1 on 5 matching bases. The TCR originated in a woman of 80 years or more with acute or convalescent COVID-19. The CDR3 coding sequence is TGCGCCAGCACGCGCAGGGAAGCCGGGGAGCTGTTTTTT. Translated, it gives CASTRREAGELFF.